What follows describes a single T cell receptor (beta chain). This clone's antigen is unknown. Base qualities are missing; no much larger clone stands one base away. Whole blood was collected in K2EDTA tubes by collaborating institutions according to the institutions' own protocols. For TCRbeta analysis, collaborators shipped samples in one of three forms: frozen whole blood, isolated PBMCs, or DNA extracted from either of those sample types. V lost 5 bases and J lost 6 bases; the stretch between them is 19 bases long. CDR1 LNHDA and CDR2 SQIVND are derived from the germline V gene (reference sequence). The CDR3 numbers 15 residues from cysteine through phenylalanine. Left in the record is the CDR3 DNA by itself, 45 bases read in frame from the first base. The sample comes from a study of blood T cell repertoires in COVID-19 (dated by TCRdb to the early 2020s). About the full investigation: Samples from collaborators originated in the United States, Italy and Spain and spanned both the acute and convalescent phases of COVID-19. The samples were drawn from the first 160 participants of the ongoing ImmuneRACE study and from 950 to 1,500 subjects provided by 6 global collaborators. The prospective study material was composed of cDNA or gDNA derived from T cells, B-cell-depleted T cells, or PBMCs. Where HLA class I and class II types were available, the types were taken from metadata supplied by the sample provider, not from assay-based typing. The dataset comprised deeply sampled blood TCRbeta repertoires from subjects exposed to, actively infected with, or recovered from COVID-19. The repertoires were made available in a free public database intended to serve as a resource for research on the immune response to SARS-CoV-2. Nearly every sample came with metadata listing a de-identified subject ID, COVID-19 status, age in years and sex. General findings and caveats noted by the study authors: Clinical and demographic metadata were provided uncurated, with the amount varying by source and participant.

The immunoSEQ Assay, a bias-controlled multiplex PCR, was used to amplify TCRbeta CDR3 regions from genomic DNA. As for the authors' bioinformatics: The number of nucleated cells in each sample was estimated from the amplification of reference gene primers within the assay. To quantify the absolute abundance of each unique TCRbeta CDR3 rearrangement, sequence reads were collapsed and filtered. Productive Simpson clonality was computed per sample as the square root of Simpson's diversity index over productive rearrangements. In its TCRdb copy, this immuneACCESS table keeps in-frame sequences only and misses some clones. Where compared with another copy, unresolved V genes explain less than half of these, and the others have no known cause. Clone size and V and J calls were adopted from that table, with D and trimming inferred from the DNA. The sample data list around 700,000 clones, and 90% of these were observed just once. More than 0.25% of the sample is taken by the ten largest.

The origin of this receptor is a woman aged 18-29 years with acute or convalescent COVID-19. The chain was built from TRBV19 and TRBJ1-2; a tentative D match to TRBD1 spans 5 bases. The sample was peripheral blood. The DNA sequence is given as TGTGCCAGTAGTGAGTGGGACTCCGAAGGAAATGGCTACACCTTC. Translated, this gives CASSEWDSEGNGYTF.